This TCR beta chain comes out of a study of PD-1 blockade in classical Hodgkin lymphoma. The overall study: Nivolumab dosed at 3 mg/kg went to patients intravenously every 2 weeks. Whole-study findings and limits: Significant TCR diversity gains by C4D1 occurred in CD4+ but not CD8+ cells. Possible causes of repertoire differences, disease activity or prior therapy, remain undefined. Newly diagnosed patients were reported to start with lower TCR diversity than healthy donors.

With no exception, relapse followed autologous stem cell transplantation in all patients, and brentuximab vedotin exposure varied. As concerns this clone: Its antigen is currently unknown.

Libraries were prepared by immunoSEQ multiplex PCR; TCRdb keeps only in-frame clonotypes and omits some of them. The sample records about 30,000 clones, 70% to 75% being singletons. Germline V gene data show CDR1 as GTSNPN and CDR2 as SVGIG (reference sequence). Trimming shortened V by 3 bases and J by 8 bases, and 13 bases separated the two germline ends. This CDR3 is 12 amino acids long. Here the sequenced sample was peripheral blood mononuclear cells (PBMCs), taken before the second cycle of nivolumab. This sequence joins TRBV30 and TRBJ1-1, with no clear D. This TCR derives from a human donor with classical Hodgkin lymphoma. The CDR3 region is CAWRNLAAEAFF. CDR3 nucleotide sequence: TGTGCCTGGAGAAACCTGGCCGCGGAAGCTTTCTTT.